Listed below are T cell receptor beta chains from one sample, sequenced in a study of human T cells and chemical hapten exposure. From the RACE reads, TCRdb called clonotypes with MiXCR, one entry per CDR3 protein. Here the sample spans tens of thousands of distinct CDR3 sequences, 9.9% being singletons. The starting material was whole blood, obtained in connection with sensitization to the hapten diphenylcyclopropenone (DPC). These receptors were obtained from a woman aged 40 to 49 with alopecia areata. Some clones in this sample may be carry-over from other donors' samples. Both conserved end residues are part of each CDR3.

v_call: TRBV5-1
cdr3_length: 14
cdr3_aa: CASSKDSSTDTQYF

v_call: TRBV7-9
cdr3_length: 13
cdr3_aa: CASSLVGPGEQYF

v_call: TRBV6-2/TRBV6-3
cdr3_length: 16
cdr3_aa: CASSYSKGRGDQPQHF

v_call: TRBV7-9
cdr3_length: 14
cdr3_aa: CASSLDLTSPGYTF

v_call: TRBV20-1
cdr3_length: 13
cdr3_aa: CSATGQAHTEAFF

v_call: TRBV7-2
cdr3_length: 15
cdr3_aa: CASSLEQGMGTEAFF

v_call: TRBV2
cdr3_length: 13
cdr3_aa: CASKQGSLETQYF

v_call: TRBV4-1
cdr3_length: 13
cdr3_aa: CASRKTGDYEQYF

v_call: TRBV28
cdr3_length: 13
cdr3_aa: CASSLGPGYGYTF

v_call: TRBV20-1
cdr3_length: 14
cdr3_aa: CSARRLGPYNEQFF

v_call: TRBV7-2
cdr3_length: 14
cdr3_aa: CASSQQQISSGYTF

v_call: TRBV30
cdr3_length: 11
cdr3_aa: CAWSPGETQYF

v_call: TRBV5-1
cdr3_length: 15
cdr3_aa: CASSLSGAYNSPLHF

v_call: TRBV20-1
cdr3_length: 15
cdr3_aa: CSATDGGQSFYEQYF

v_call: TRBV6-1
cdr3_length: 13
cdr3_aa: CASSLTVGYGYTF

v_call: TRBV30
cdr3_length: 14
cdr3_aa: CAWSLQVSNQPQHF

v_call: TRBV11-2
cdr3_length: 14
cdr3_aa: CASSPIVGGRAQFF

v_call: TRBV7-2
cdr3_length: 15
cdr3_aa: CASRRDSSSNQPQHF

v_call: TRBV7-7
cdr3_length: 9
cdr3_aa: CASCMAQYF

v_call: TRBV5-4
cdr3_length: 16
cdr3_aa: CASSLKGLAGADEQFF

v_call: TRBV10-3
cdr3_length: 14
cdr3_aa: CAIMPASSGNTIYF

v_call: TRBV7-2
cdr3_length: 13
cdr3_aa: CASSSYSNQPQHF

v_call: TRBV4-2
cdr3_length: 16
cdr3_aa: CASSQDDRDSSYEQYF